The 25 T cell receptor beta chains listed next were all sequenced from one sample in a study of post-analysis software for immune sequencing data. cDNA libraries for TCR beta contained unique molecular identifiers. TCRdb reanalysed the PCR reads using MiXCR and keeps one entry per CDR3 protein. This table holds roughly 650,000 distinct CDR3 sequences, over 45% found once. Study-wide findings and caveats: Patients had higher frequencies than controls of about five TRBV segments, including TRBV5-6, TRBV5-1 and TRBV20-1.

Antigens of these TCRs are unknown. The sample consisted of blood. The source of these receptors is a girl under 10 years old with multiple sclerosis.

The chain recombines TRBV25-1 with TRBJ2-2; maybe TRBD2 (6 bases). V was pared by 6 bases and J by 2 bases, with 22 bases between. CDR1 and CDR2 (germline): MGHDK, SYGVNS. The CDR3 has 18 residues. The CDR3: CASRGPSGLSPNTGELFF. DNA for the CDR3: TGTGCCAGCAGGGGGCCGAGCGGGCTTAGCCCTAACACCGGGGAGCTGTTTTTT.

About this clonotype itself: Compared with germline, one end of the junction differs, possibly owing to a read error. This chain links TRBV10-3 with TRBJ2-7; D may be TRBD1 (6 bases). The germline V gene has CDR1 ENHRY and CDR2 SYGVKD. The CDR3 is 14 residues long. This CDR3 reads CAISLQGSSYGQYF. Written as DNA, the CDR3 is TGTGCCATCAGCCTACAGGGCTCCTCCTACGGGCAGTACTTC.

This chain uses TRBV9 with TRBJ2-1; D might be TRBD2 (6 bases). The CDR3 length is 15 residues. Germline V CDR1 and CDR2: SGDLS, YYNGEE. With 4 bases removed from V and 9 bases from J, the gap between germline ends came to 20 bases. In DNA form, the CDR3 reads TGTGCCAGCAGCACCGGGACTGGCTTTTATGGTGAGCAGTTCTTC. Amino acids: CASSTGTGFYGEQFF. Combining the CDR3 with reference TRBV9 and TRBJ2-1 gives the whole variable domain DSGVTQTPKHLITATGQRVTLRCSPRSGDLSVYWYQQSLDQGLQFLIQYYNGEERAKGNILERFSAQQFPDLHSELNLSSLELGDSALYFCASSTGTGFYGEQFFGPGTRLTVL.

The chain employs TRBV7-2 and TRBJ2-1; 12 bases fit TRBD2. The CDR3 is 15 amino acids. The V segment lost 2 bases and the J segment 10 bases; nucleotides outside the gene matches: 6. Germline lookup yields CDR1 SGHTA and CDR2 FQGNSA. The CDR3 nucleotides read TGTGCCAGCAGCTTATTGGGACTAGCGGGTTCAGAGCAGTTCTTC. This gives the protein CASSLLGLAGSEQFF.

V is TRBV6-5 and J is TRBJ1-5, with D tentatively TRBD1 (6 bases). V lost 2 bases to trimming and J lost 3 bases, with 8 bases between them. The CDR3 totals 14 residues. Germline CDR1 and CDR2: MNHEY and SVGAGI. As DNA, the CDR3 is TGTGCCAGCAGTTACACAGGGTTCAATCAGCCCCAGCATTTT. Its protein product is CASSYTGFNQPQHF.

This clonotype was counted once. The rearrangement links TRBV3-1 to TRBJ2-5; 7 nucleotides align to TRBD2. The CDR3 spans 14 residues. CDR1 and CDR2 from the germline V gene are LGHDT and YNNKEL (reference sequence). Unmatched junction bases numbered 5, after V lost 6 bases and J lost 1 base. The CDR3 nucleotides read TGTGCCAGCAGTCGATCTAGCGGCCAAGAGACCCAGTACTTC. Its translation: CASSRSSGQETQYF.

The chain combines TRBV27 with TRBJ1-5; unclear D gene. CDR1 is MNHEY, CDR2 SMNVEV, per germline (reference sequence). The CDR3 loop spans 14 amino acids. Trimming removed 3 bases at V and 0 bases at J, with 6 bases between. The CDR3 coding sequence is TGTGCCAGCAGTTTGTGGAATAGCAATCAGCCCCAGCATTTT. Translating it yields CASSLWNSNQPQHF.

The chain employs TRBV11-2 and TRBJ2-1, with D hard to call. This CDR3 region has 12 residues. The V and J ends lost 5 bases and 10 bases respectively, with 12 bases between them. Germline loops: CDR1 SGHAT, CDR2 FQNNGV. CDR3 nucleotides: TGTGCCAGCAGCCCAAACACAGTGGAGCAGTTCTTC. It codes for CASSPNTVEQFF.

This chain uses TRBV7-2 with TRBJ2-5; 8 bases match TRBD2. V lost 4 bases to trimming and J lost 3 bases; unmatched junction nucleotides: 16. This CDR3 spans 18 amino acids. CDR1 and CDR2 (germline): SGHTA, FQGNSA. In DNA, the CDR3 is TGTGCCAGCAGCTCCGACTCATCGCGAGCGGGGGTCGAAGAGACCCAGTACTTC. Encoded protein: CASSSDSSRAGVEETQYF.

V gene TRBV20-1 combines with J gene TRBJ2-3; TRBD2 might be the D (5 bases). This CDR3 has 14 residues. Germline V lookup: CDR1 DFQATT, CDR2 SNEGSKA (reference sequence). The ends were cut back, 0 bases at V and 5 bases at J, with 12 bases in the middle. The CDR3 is CSARDVAREDTQYF. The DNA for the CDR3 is TGCAGTGCTAGAGATGTGGCTCGGGAAGATACGCAGTATTTT.

CDR3 nucleotides: TGCAGCGTTGGAGAGTCCGGGACAGGGTTCGGCTACACCTTC. Its translation: CSVGESGTGFGYTF. This sequence joins TRBV29-1 and TRBJ1-2; 9 bases map to TRBD1. This CDR3 is 14 amino acids long. V was clipped by 4 bases and J by 8 bases; unmatched bases: 11. Germline values: CDR1 SQVTM, CDR2 ANQGSEA.

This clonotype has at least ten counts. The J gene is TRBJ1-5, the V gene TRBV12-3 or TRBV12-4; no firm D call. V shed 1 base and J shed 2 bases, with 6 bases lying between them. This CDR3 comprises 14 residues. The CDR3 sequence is CASSLGRGNQPQHF. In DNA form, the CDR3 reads TGTGCCAGCAGTTTAGGTCGTGGCAATCAGCCCCAGCATTTT.

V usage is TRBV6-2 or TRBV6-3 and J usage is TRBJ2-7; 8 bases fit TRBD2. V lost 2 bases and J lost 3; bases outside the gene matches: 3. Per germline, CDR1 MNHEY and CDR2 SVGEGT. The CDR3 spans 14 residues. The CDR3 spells CASSYAGGRYEQYF. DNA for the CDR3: TGTGCCAGCAGTTACGCGGGGGGCCGCTACGAGCAGTACTTC.

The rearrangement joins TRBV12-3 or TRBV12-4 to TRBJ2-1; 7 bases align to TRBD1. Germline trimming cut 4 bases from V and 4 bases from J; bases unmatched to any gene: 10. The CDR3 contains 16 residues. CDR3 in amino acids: CASSSYRDRLYNEQFF. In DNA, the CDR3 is TGTGCCAGCAGTTCCTACCGGGACAGACTATACAATGAGCAGTTCTTC.

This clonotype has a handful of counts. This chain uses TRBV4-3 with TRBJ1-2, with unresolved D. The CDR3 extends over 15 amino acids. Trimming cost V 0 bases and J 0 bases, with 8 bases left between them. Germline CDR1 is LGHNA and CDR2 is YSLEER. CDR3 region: CASSQEGLANYGYTF. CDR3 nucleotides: TGCGCCAGCAGCCAAGAGGGTTTAGCTAACTATGGCTACACCTTC.

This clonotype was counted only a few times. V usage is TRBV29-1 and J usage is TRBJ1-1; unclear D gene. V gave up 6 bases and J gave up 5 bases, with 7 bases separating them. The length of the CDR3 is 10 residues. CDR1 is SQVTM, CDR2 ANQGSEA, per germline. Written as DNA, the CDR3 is TGCAGCGTGGGGTCGACTGAAGCTTTCTTT. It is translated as CSVGSTEAFF. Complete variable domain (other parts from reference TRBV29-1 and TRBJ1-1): SAVISQKPSRDICQRGTSLTIQCQVDSQVTMMFWYRQQPGQSLTLIATANQGSEATYESGFVIDKFPISRPNLTFSTLTVSNMSPEDSSIYLCSVGSTEAFFGQGTRLTVV.

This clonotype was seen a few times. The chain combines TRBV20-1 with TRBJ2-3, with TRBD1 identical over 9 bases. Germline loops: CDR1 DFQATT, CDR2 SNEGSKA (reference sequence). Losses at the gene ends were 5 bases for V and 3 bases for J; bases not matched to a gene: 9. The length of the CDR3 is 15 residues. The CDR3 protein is CSAEPQGARTDTQYF. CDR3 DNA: TGCAGTGCTGAACCACAGGGGGCGCGGACAGATACGCAGTATTTT.

The DNA of the CDR3 is TGTGCCAGCAGTTACTTTCGCAGACTAGGTGGGGCCAACGTCCTGACTTTC. This translates into CASSYFRRLGGANVLTF. The chain couples TRBV6-5 to TRBJ2-6; a possible D gene is TRBD2 (6 bases). In germline, CDR1 is MNHEY, CDR2 SVGAGI. The CDR3 spans 17 residues. Trimming removed 1 base from V and 3 bases from J, with 13 bases in between.

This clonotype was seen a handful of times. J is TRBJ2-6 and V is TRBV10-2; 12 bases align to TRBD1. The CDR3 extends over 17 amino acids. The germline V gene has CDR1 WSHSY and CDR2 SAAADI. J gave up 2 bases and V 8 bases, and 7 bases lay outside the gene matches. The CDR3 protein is CASLGTGGATGANVLTF. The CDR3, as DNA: TGCGCCAGCCTAGGGACAGGGGGCGCGACTGGGGCCAACGTCCTGACTTTC.

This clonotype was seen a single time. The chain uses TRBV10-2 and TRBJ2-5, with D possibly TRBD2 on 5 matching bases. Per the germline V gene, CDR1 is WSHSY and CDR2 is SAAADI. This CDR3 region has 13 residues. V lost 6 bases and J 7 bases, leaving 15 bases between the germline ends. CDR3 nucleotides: TGCGCCAGCAGAAGGTCTGGCGAGGGGACCCAGTACTTC. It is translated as CASRRSGEGTQYF.

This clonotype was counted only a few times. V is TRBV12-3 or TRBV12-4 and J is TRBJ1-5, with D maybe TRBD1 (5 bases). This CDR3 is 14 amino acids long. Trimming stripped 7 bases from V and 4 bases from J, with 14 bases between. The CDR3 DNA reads TGTGCCAGCAAACCGGGACTCCCTAATCAGCCCCAGCATTTT. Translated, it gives CASKPGLPNQPQHF.

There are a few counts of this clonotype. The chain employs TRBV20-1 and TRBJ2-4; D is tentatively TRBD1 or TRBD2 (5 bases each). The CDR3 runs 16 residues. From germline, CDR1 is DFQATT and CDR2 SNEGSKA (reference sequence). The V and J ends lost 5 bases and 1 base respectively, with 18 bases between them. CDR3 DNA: TGCAGTGCTTCGCCGGGACGCCGAGGGGCCAAAAACATTCAGTACTTC. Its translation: CSASPGRRGAKNIQYF.

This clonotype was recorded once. CDR3 nucleotides: TGTGCCAGCTCCGGGGCCTACGAGCAGTACGTC. The encoded protein is CASSGAYEQYV. The chain joins TRBV12-3 or TRBV12-4 to TRBJ2-7; possible D gene TRBD2, 5 bases. Trimming took off 8 bases at V and 2 bases at J, with 7 bases between the two ends. The CDR3 runs 11 residues.

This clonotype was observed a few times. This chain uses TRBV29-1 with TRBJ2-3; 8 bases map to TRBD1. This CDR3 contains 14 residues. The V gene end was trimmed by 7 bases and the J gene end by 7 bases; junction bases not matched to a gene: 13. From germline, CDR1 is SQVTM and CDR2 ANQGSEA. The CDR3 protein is CSAKPGQESYTQYF. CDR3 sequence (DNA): TGCAGCGCCAAGCCGGGACAGGAGAGTTATACGCAGTATTTT.

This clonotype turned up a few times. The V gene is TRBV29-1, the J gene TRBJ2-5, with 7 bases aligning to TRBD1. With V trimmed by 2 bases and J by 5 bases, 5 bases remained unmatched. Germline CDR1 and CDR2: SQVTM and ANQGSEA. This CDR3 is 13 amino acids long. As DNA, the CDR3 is TGCAGCGTTGAAAAGGGGGCTGGCGAGACCCAGTACTTC. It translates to CSVEKGAGETQYF.